This TCR beta chain was profiled in a study of cytomegalovirus exposure and HLA in healthy donors. Libraries were prepared by immunoSEQ multiplex PCR; TCRdb keeps only in-frame clonotypes and omits some of them. In the table there are roughly 150,000 clones, approximately 91% of which are singletons. Whole-study results and caveats: Three CMV-associated chains were confirmed in vitro to be specific for CMV antigens.

A remark on this clone: Antigen: not known.

V shed 3 bases and J 3 bases; nucleotides not matched to a gene: 5. CDR1 is SQVTM, CDR2 ANQGSEA, per germline. This CDR3 comprises 14 residues. The chain links TRBV29-1 to TRBJ1-1; 9 bases agree with TRBD1. The source is a woman aged 18 to 35 in good health and CMV-seropositive. Sequenced sample: PBMCs. The DNA for the CDR3 is TGCAGCGTTGATCGGACAGGGGTAGACACTGAAGCTTTCTTT. This gives the protein CSVDRTGVDTEAFF.